Each of the 21 T cell receptor beta chains below was sequenced from the same sample in a study of blood T cell repertoires in COVID-19. The repertoire was sequenced with immunoSEQ multiplex PCR; TCRdb's copy has only in-frame clones and lacks some. Among approximately 220,000 clones listed, about 90% were seen once. Sequencing was done on a sample of PBMCs or T cells enriched from blood (not recorded which). These receptors were collected from a man in his thirties or forties who had recovered from COVID-19.

The chain combines TRBV5-8 with TRBJ2-5; a possible D gene is TRBD1 (6 bases). V dropped 4 bases and J dropped 1 base, with 11 bases sitting between them. Germline V gives CDR1 SGHTS, CDR2 YDEGEE. The CDR3 spans 14 residues. DNA for the CDR3: TGTGCCAGCAGCCCGACAGGTCTCCAAGAGACCCAGTACTTC. Protein product: CASSPTGLQETQYF.

This clone was recorded once. The chain links TRBV18 to TRBJ2-7, with TRBD1 identical over 9 bases. The V and J ends lost 3 bases and 6 bases, in that order; junction bases with no gene match: 12. Germline loops: CDR1 KGHSH, CDR2 LQKENI. The CDR3 covers 16 residues. For the CDR3, the DNA is TGTGCCAGCTCACCTCCCACGGGGGACAGGGACGCCGAGCAGTACTTC. This codes for CASSPPTGDRDAEQYF.

This clone came up once. The chain joins TRBV5-4 to TRBJ2-1; 8 bases align to TRBD1. The CDR3 has 15 amino acids. Germline V gene sequence: CDR1 SGHNT, CDR2 YYREEE (reference sequence). Germline trimming cut 0 bases from V and 6 bases from J; bases unmatched to any gene: 5. In DNA, the CDR3 is TGTGCCAGCAGCTTGGCCAGGGGGCAGGGCAATGAGCAGTTCTTC. This codes for CASSLARGQGNEQFF.

The chain combines TRBV4-2 with TRBJ1-1; tentatively, D is TRBD1 (5 bases). The CDR3 has 15 residues. CDR1 and CDR2 (germline): LGHNA, YNFKEQ. V was shortened by 5 bases and J by 4 bases, with 17 bases between the two germline ends. CDR3 coding DNA: TGTGCCAGCAGCGGGCGCTTGAGGGGAGGCACTGAAGCTTTCTTT. Its translation: CASSGRLRGGTEAFF.

The chain carries TRBV7-9 and TRBJ1-6, with D maybe TRBD1 (5 bases). This CDR3 has 16 residues. V was shortened by 5 bases and J by 5 bases, with 16 bases between the two germline ends. The germline CDR1 and CDR2 sequences are SEHNR and FQNEAQ (reference sequence). CDR3 in amino acids: CASSVQGPRNNSPLHF. The CDR3, as DNA: TGTGCCAGCAGCGTTCAGGGTCCCCGCAATAATTCACCCCTCCACTTT.

The chain has TRBV19 and TRBJ2-7; TRBD2 is a possible D gene (5 bases). Germline-derived CDR1 and CDR2 are LNHDA and SQIVND (reference sequence). The ends were cut back, 3 bases at V and 3 bases at J, with 9 bases in the middle. The CDR3 is made up of 13 amino acids. In DNA, the CDR3 is TGTGCCAGTAGTATGGGCAGCGGCTACGAGCAGTACTTC. Amino acids: CASSMGSGYEQYF. Complete variable domain (other parts from reference TRBV19 and TRBJ2-7): DGGITQSPKYLFRKEGQNVTLSCEQNLNHDAMYWYRQDPGQGLRLIYYSQIVNDFQKGDIAEGYSVSREKKESFPLTVTSAQKNPTAFYLCASSMGSGYEQYFGPGTRLTVT.

V is TRBV2 and J is TRBJ2-1; D is ambiguous. Germline loops: CDR1 SNHLY, CDR2 FYNNEI. The ends were cut back, 8 bases at V and 4 bases at J, with 9 bases in the middle. This CDR3 has 12 residues. The CDR3 loop is CASQQSYNEQFF. The CDR3 nucleotides are TGTGCCAGCCAACAGTCATACAATGAGCAGTTCTTC.

This chain links TRBV7-9 with TRBJ2-5; 9 bases are shared with TRBD2. This CDR3 has 15 residues. CDR1 and CDR2 from the germline V gene are SEHNR and FQNEAQ (reference sequence). V lost 5 bases, J lost 5 bases, and 9 bases stayed unmatched. In DNA form, the CDR3 reads TGTGCCAGCAGCGGGAGGACTAGCGCAAAGGAGACCCAGTACTTC. This codes for CASSGRTSAKETQYF.

The genes are TRBV19 and TRBJ2-1, with TRBD2 matching over 14 bases. The CDR3 has 18 amino acids. CDR1 is LNHDA and CDR2 is SQIVND in the germline V gene (reference sequence). Trimming removed 5 bases from V and 4 bases from J; junction bases left unmatched: 10. The CDR3 here is CASSSRGLAGEVYNEQFF. In nucleotides, the CDR3 is TGTGCCAGTAGTTCCCGGGGACTAGCGGGGGAGGTTTACAATGAGCAGTTCTTC.

This clone was observed once. V gene TRBV30 combines with J gene TRBJ1-6; D possibly corresponds to TRBD1 (5 bases). The CDR3 length is 13 residues. In germline, CDR1 is GTSNPN, CDR2 SVGIG (reference sequence). V lost 3 bases and J 8 bases, leaving 11 bases between the germline ends. The CDR3: CAWRANRHSPLHF. The DNA for the CDR3 is TGTGCCTGGAGGGCAAACAGGCATTCACCCCTCCACTTT.

The chain combines TRBV5-4 with TRBJ2-3; 7 positions agree with TRBD1. From germline, CDR1 is SGHNT and CDR2 YYREEE (reference sequence). The CDR3 spans 14 residues. The J segment lost 6 bases and the V segment lost 4 bases, leaving 8 bases of the junction unmatched. Here the CDR3 DNA reads TGTGCCAGCAGCAATGACAGGGCTGGGGATACGCAGTATTTT. This translates into CASSNDRAGDTQYF.

CDR3 nucleotide sequence: TGCGCCAGCAGCCAATCCTTAGCGGGAGGGCCTAGGGAGCAGTTCTTC. Encoded protein: CASSQSLAGGPREQFF. The gene calls are TRBV4-1 and TRBJ2-1, with 11 bases identical to TRBD2. CDR3 length: 16 residues. V lost 2 bases, J lost 10 bases, and 10 bases stayed unmatched. Looked up from germline, CDR1 is MGHRA and CDR2 is YSYEKL.

The V gene is TRBV2, the J gene TRBJ2-1; weak D call: TRBD1 (5 bases). This CDR3 spans 20 amino acids. The germline V gene has CDR1 SNHLY and CDR2 FYNNEI. Between the trimmed V and J ends, which lost 4 bases and 3 bases, there was a span of 28 bases. The CDR3, as DNA: TGTGCCAGCAGTGCCCAGGACACTGATCTACAGGAAATTTACTACAATGAGCAGTTCTTC. Encoded protein: CASSAQDTDLQEIYYNEQFF.

The chain joins TRBV7-9 to TRBJ2-1, with 8 bases lining up with TRBD1. Trimming removed 4 bases from V and 2 bases from J; junction bases left unmatched: 7. CDR1 SEHNR and CDR2 FQNEAQ come from the germline V gene (reference sequence). The CDR3 is made up of 16 amino acids. CDR3 coding DNA: TGTGCCAGCAGCTCAGCCCGGACAGGGCCCTACAATGAGCAGTTCTTC. Translating it yields CASSSARTGPYNEQFF.

This chain uses TRBV24-1 with TRBJ2-3; TRBD2 is a possible D gene (5 bases). V was trimmed by 3 bases and J by 2 bases, leaving 17 bases between them. From germline, CDR1 is KGHDR and CDR2 SFDVKD. This CDR3 has 17 amino acids. The CDR3 here is CATSDMRAGRITDTQYF. CDR3 sequence (DNA): TGTGCCACCAGTGATATGCGGGCGGGCAGGATCACAGATACGCAGTATTTT.

The chain recombines TRBV11-2 with TRBJ1-2; TRBD1 might be the D (6 bases). Germline values: CDR1 SGHAT, CDR2 FQNNGV. The CDR3 has 16 amino acids. Deletions cut 0 bases from V and 5 bases from J, with 16 bases between. DNA of the CDR3: TGTGCCAGCAGCTTAGATCGGGCAGGGGAAGGGTATGGCTACACCTTC. Its protein product is CASSLDRAGEGYGYTF.

The chain uses TRBV18 and TRBJ2-3, with 9 bases aligning to TRBD2. The V gene's germline CDR1 is KGHSH and CDR2 LQKENI. Germline trimming cut 3 bases from V and 4 bases from J; bases unmatched to any gene: 5. This CDR3 spans 15 amino acids. The CDR3 loop reads CASSPLAGSADTQYF. CDR3 nucleotide sequence: TGTGCCAGCTCACCCCTAGCGGGAAGTGCAGATACGCAGTATTTT.

J is TRBJ2-7 and V is TRBV3-1 (or the pseudogene TRBV3-2); D is unresolved. Germline V gene lookup returns CDR1 LGHDT and CDR2 YNNKEL (reference sequence). The CDR3 has 15 residues. V lost 4 bases and J lost 0, with 13 bases in between. CDR3 coding DNA: TGTGCCAGCAGCCGAACTGCAAGTAGCTCCTACGAGCAGTACTTC. Protein: CASSRTASSSYEQYF.

This clone appeared a single time. The CDR3 DNA reads as TGTGCCTGGAGTTGGGGGGACACTGAAGCTTTCTTT. It specifies CAWSWGDTEAFF. V is TRBV30 and J is TRBJ1-1; D might be TRBD1 (5 bases). From germline, CDR1 is GTSNPN and CDR2 SVGIG (reference sequence). The length of the CDR3 is 12 residues. V was clipped by 2 bases and J by 3 bases, with 7 bases between them.

This clone is a singleton in its sample. The chain recombines TRBV3-1 (or the pseudogene TRBV3-2) with TRBJ1-5, with 7 bases matching TRBD1. The germline CDR1 and CDR2 sequences are LGHDT and YNNKEL (reference sequence). Losses at the gene ends were 1 base for V and 1 base for J; bases not matched to a gene: 4. The CDR3 has 16 residues. CDR3 residues: CASSQAGQLSNQPQHF. The CDR3 DNA follows: TGTGCCAGCAGCCAAGCGGGACAGTTGAGCAATCAGCCCCAGCATTTT.

The chain joins TRBV7-2 to TRBJ1-6; D might be TRBD1 (5 bases). The germline CDR1 and CDR2 sequences are SGHTA and FQGNSA. Trimming removed 1 base from V and 8 bases from J, with 12 bases in between. The length of the CDR3 is 15 residues. CDR3 sequence reads: CASSLEFGGDSPLHF. Written as DNA, the CDR3 is TGTGCCAGCAGCTTAGAATTTGGGGGGGATTCACCCCTCCACTTT.